A selection of T cell receptor beta chains follows, all from one sample in a study of cytomegalovirus exposure and HLA in healthy donors. This table comes from immunoSEQ multiplex PCR, and its TCRdb copy is limited to in-frame clones, with some not included. The table has approximately 150,000 clones, about three quarters seen once; the top ten hold more than 9%. Material: PBMCs. These receptors came from a man aged 30 to 39 in good health and CMV-seropositive. Both conserved end residues are part of each CDR3. The order of the fields is D gene, clone size, V gene, J gene, CDR3 DNA, CDR3 protein. A D gene is named only where the DNA matches it firmly. The listing skips clone size in some rows; elsewhere it reads once, few, many or a size class.

>.|.|TRBV19|TRBJ1-5
TGTGCCAGTAGTATAGCTTTACAGGGAGAGAATATGCATTTT
CASSIALQGENMHF
>.|.|TRBV5-8|TRBJ1-3
TGTGCCAGCAGCTTGCGGGGAAGCTCTGGAAACACCATATATTTT
CASSLRGSSGNTIYF
>TRBD2|.|TRBV2|TRBJ2-1
TGTGCCAGCAGTCCCGGGACTAGCGGGACACATGAGCAGTTCTTC
CASSPGTSGTHEQFF
>.|.|TRBV6-5|TRBJ1-3
TGTGCCAGCAGTTACTCGACAGCGAACTCTGGAAACACCATATATTTT
CASSYSTANSGNTIYF
>.|.|TRBV9|TRBJ2-5
TGTGCCAGCAGCGTAGCGCTAGCGTCATACCAAGAGACCCAGTACTTC
CASSVALASYQETQYF
>.|.|TRBV15|TRBJ1-4
TGTGCCACCAGCAGAGCTCCTCCAGCAACTAATGAAAAACTGTTTTTT
CATSRAPPATNEKLFF
>.|once|TRBV6-5|TRBJ2-1
TGTGCCAGCAGTTACTTAACACAAAATAATGAGCAGTTCTTC
CASSYLTQNNEQFF
>.|.|TRBV4-2|TRBJ2-7
TGTGCCAGCAGCCAAGGAAAAGAGGGTATTTACGAGCAGTACTTC
CASSQGKEGIYEQYF
>TRBD1|.|TRBV2|TRBJ2-7
TGTGCCAGCAGTGAAGAGTGGTCGGACAGGCCGTACTTC
CASSEEWSDRPYF
>TRBD1|.|TRBV2|TRBJ1-6
TGTGCCGGAAGACAGGGGAGCTCCTATAATTCACCCCTCCACTTT
CAGRQGSSYNSPLHF
>TRBD1|.|TRBV5-6|TRBJ1-5
TGTGCCAGCAGCTTGGCTAGACAGGGGGCGTTTCAGCCCCAGCATTTT
CASSLARQGAFQPQHF
>TRBD2|few|TRBV5-1|TRBJ2-1
TGCGCCAGCAGCTTAGCGGGGAGCTCCTACAATGAGCAGTTCTTC
CASSLAGSSYNEQFF
>.|.|TRBV27|TRBJ2-7
TGTGCCAGCAGTTTGTTGGAAGCAGGTGAGCAGTACTTC
CASSLLEAGEQYF
>.|.|TRBV7-9|TRBJ2-2
TGTGCCAGCAGCAGGGACTCTATTCACACCGGGGAGCTGTTTTTT
CASSRDSIHTGELFF
>.|.|TRBV28|TRBJ1-2
TGTGCCAGCAGTTTAACGATTGGGAGCTATGGCTACACCTTC
CASSLTIGSYGYTF
>TRBD1|few|TRBV7-9|TRBJ1-5
TGTGCCAGCAGCTCAGGGGGCCAGCCCCAGCATTTT
CASSSGGQPQHF
>TRBD1|once|TRBV6-6|TRBJ1-6
TGTGCCAGCAGTTACTCCCGGACAGGGTCCAATTCACCCCTCCACTTT
CASSYSRTGSNSPLHF
>.|few|TRBV7-9|TRBJ1-2
TGTGCCAGCAGCTTACAGGGAAACTATGGCTACACCTTC
CASSLQGNYGYTF
>TRBD1|once|TRBV18|TRBJ1-5
TGTGCCAGCTCAGGGACAGGGAGGGACCAGCCCCAGCATTTT
CASSGTGRDQPQHF
>TRBD1|.|TRBV27|TRBJ2-2
TGTGCCAGCAGCCCTAGACAGGGCTACGCCGGGGAGCTGTTTTTT
CASSPRQGYAGELFF
>.|.|TRBV28|TRBJ1-2
TGTGCCAGCAGTTTGGACACCTATGGCTACACCTTC
CASSLDTYGYTF
>TRBD1|.|TRBV28|TRBJ2-1
TGTGCCAGCAGCAGCCCCGGGACAGGACTCAATGAGCAGTTCTTC
CASSSPGTGLNEQFF
>TRBD1|.|TRBV5-6|TRBJ2-7
TGTGCCAGCAGCTTGCTACAGGGGGAACCCTACGAGCAGTACTTC
CASSLLQGEPYEQYF
>.|few|TRBV13|TRBJ2-1
TGTGCCAGCAGCTTAGCCGGGAATGAGCAGTTCTTC
CASSLAGNEQFF
>.|.|TRBV7-2|TRBJ2-5
TGTGCCAGCAGCTTAATGGGGAGTCCCGGGGAGACCCAGTACTTC
CASSLMGSPGETQYF
>.|.|TRBV28|TRBJ1-5
TGTGCCAGCAGATATACAGGGAGCAATCAGCCCCAGCATTTT
CASRYTGSNQPQHF
>.|.|TRBV19|TRBJ1-5
TGTGCCAGTAGTATAGTGAGGGTGGCTATAGGGAGCAATCAGCCCCAGCATTTT
CASSIVRVAIGSNQPQHF
>TRBD1|.|TRBV5-6|TRBJ2-1
TGTGCCAGCAGCCCGGGGACAGACAATGAGCAGTTCTTC
CASSPGTDNEQFF
>TRBD1|.|TRBV4-1|TRBJ1-2
TGCGCCAGCAGCCCCCCAGAGCCGGGACAGGGTGGAAACTATGGCTACACCTTC
CASSPPEPGQGGNYGYTF
>.|.|TRBV6-4|TRBJ2-7
TGTGCCAGCAGTCCGCTGGCCGGCGGAAACTACGAGCAGTACTTC
CASSPLAGGNYEQYF
>TRBD2|.|TRBV7-2|TRBJ2-7
TGTGCCAGCAGCTTAGCCCTAGCGGGAGGGGGGTACGAGCAGTACTTC
CASSLALAGGGYEQYF
>.|few|TRBV5-1|TRBJ1-1
TGCGCCAGCAGCTGGAGGGAGGCGGCTGAAGCTTTCTTT
CASSWREAAEAFF
>.|few|TRBV19|TRBJ1-3
TGTGCCAGTAGTGCCGGAACAGGGTTATTCTCTGGAAACACCATATATTTT
CASSAGTGLFSGNTIYF
>TRBD2|.|TRBV13|TRBJ2-3
TGTGCCAGCAGCTTTTCCTGGACTAGCGGGAGCACAGATACGCAGTATTTT
CASSFSWTSGSTDTQYF
>.|.|TRBV6-1|TRBJ1-2
TGTGCCAGCAGTGAATCTGTTGGGGCAGTTGGCTACACCTTC
CASSESVGAVGYTF
>.|few|TRBV6-6|TRBJ1-5
TGTGCCAGCAGCACCGGTCGGAATCAGCCCCAGCATTTT
CASSTGRNQPQHF
>TRBD2|.|TRBV2|TRBJ2-1
TGTGCCAGCAGTACAACCACAGCGGGAGTACACTACAATGAGCAGTTCTTC
CASSTTTAGVHYNEQFF
>TRBD2|.|TRBV6-5|TRBJ2-5
TGTGCCAGCAGTTACTACAGGACTAGCGGGGAGACCCAGTACTTC
CASSYYRTSGETQYF
>.|.|TRBV6-1|TRBJ2-7
TGTGCCAGCAGTTATTCAGGGGCTTCCTACGAGCAGTACTTC
CASSYSGASYEQYF
>.|.|TRBV5-4|TRBJ2-1
TGTGCCAGCAGCATACCGCGCCACAATGAGCAGTTCTTC
CASSIPRHNEQFF
>.|.|TRBV4-1|TRBJ2-7
TGCGCCAGCAGCCGTGGACACAGGGCTCCCTCCTACGAGCAGTACTTC
CASSRGHRAPSYEQYF
>.|.|TRBV28|TRBJ1-5
TGTGCCAGCAGTGACCTCAGGCCCCCGCATTTT
CASSDLRPPHF
>TRBD1|.|TRBV4-2|TRBJ1-2
TGTGCCAGCAGCCAACGGACAGGGGTTTTCTATGGCTACACCTTC
CASSQRTGVFYGYTF
>.|.|TRBV7-9|TRBJ1-2
TGTGCCAGCAGCTTAACAGAGATTAATGGCTACACCTTC
CASSLTEINGYTF
>.|.|TRBV18|TRBJ1-1
TGTGCCAGCTCACCATCCAGGGTGAACACTGAAGCTTTCTTT
CASSPSRVNTEAFF
>.|once|TRBV25-1|TRBJ1-2
TGTGCCAGCCTCGGGGGAGGGGCCTATGGCTACACCTTC
CASLGGGAYGYTF
>TRBD2|.|TRBV19|TRBJ2-7
TGTGCCAGCTCACCGGGGGGTCCCCCTAAAGACGAGCAGTACTTC
CASSPGGPPKDEQYF
>TRBD2|few|TRBV11-2|TRBJ2-7
TGTGCCAGCAGTCGGACTAGCGGGATTACAGAGCAGTACTTC
CASSRTSGITEQYF
>.|.|TRBV4-2|TRBJ2-7
TGTGCCAGCAGCCATAGCGGACACTACGAGCAGTACTTC
CASSHSGHYEQYF
>.|.|TRBV6-5|TRBJ2-7
TGTGCCAGCATGCCTCCCCAAGCCTACGAGCAGTACTTC
CASMPPQAYEQYF
>TRBD2|once|TRBV27|TRBJ2-1
TGTGCCAGCAGTTTCCCCGAGCGGGAGGCCTACAATGAGCAGTTCTTC
CASSFPEREAYNEQFF
>.|.|TRBV9|TRBJ2-7
TGTGCCAGCAGCGTAGTAGGGGACTCCGACGAGCAGTACTTC
CASSVVGDSDEQYF
>.|.|TRBV19|TRBJ1-2
TGTGCCAGTAGTTACGGTCCTAACTATGGCTACACCTTC
CASSYGPNYGYTF
>.|once|TRBV6-1|TRBJ2-7
TGTGCCAGCAGTGAAGTGGACACCCCCTCCTACGAGCAGTACTTC
CASSEVDTPSYEQYF